This passage covers 20 T cell receptor beta chains from one sample sequenced in a study of CD8 T cells in Susac syndrome. Random hexamers served to reverse transcribe roughly 0.5 to 1 ug RNA. TCRdb reprocessed the immunoSEQ multiplex PCR reads via MiXCR and lists one record per CDR3 protein. The repertoire consists of around 190,000 distinct CDR3 sequences, with roughly 94% occurring once and the leading ten covering approximately 0.1%. Sequencing was done on a sample of CD4+ T cells from PBMCs. The receptors stem from a human donor in good health.

The rearrangement uses TRBV6-2 or TRBV6-3 and TRBJ1-1; D is undetermined. The V gene's germline CDR1 is MNHEY and CDR2 SVGEGT. Trimming took 0 bases from V and 2 from J, leaving 7 bases between them. The CDR3 is 14 residues long. For the CDR3, the DNA is TGTGCCAGCAGTTACTCGAGGCCAAACACTGAAGCTTTCTTT. It specifies CASSYSRPNTEAFF.

The gene calls are TRBV28 and TRBJ2-2; TRBD1 is a possible D gene (5 bases). CDR1 MDHEN and CDR2 SYDVKM come from the germline V gene. This CDR3 spans 15 amino acids. V was shortened by 6 bases and J by 5 bases, with 16 bases between the two germline ends. In DNA, the CDR3 is TGTGCCAGCAGAACCCGACAGTTCGGTACCGGGGAGCTGTTTTTT. Translation gives CASRTRQFGTGELFF.

The V gene is TRBV9, the J gene TRBJ2-3; TRBD1 might be the D (6 bases). The germline V gene has CDR1 SGDLS and CDR2 YYNGEE. V was trimmed by 4 bases and J by 2 bases, leaving 11 bases between them. The CDR3 is made up of 14 amino acids. The CDR3 region is CASSLTGHTDTQYF. CDR3 in DNA: TGTGCCAGCAGCCTGACAGGACACACAGATACGCAGTATTTT.

The CDR3 region is CASSPAPSGSHEQYF. CDR3 sequence (DNA): TGTGCCAGCAGCCCCGCTCCTAGTGGTTCGCACGAGCAGTACTTC. The chain carries TRBV3-1 and TRBJ2-7; D call uncertain. The germline V gene encodes CDR1 LGHDT and CDR2 YNNKEL (reference sequence). V was pared by 4 bases and J by 5 bases, with 18 bases between. The CDR3 sequence is 15 residues long.

The chain combines TRBV7-2 with TRBJ2-7; TRBD1 or TRBD2 may be the D gene (7 bases each). Trimming removed 5 bases at V and 6 bases at J, with 11 bases between. Germline CDR1 SGHTA, CDR2 FQGNSA. The CDR3 has 12 residues. This CDR3 reads CASSGRGPEQYF. The CDR3 region has the DNA TGTGCCAGCAGCGGGAGGGGGCCCGAGCAGTACTTC.

This chain uses TRBV30 with TRBJ1-1, with D unresolved. Trimming cost V 0 bases and J 3 bases, with 5 bases left between them. Germline values: CDR1 GTSNPN, CDR2 SVGIG (reference sequence). This CDR3 contains 12 residues. The CDR3 protein is CAWSVGYTEAFF. In DNA form, the CDR3 reads TGTGCCTGGAGTGTTGGATACACTGAAGCTTTCTTT.

Written as DNA, the CDR3 is TGTGCCAGCAGCCGGCTAGGATCTCAAGAGACCCAGTACTTC. Amino acid sequence: CASSRLGSQETQYF. V is TRBV3-1 and J is TRBJ2-5; unclear D gene. From germline, CDR1 is LGHDT and CDR2 YNNKEL (reference sequence). V was clipped by 4 bases and J by 2 bases, with 11 bases between them. The length of the CDR3 is 14 residues.

CDR3 sequence: CSAILPNSGDYEQYF. The CDR3, as DNA: TGCAGTGCTATCCTCCCGAATAGCGGGGACTACGAGCAGTACTTC. The chain combines TRBV20-1 with TRBJ2-7; 8 bases are shared with TRBD2. CDR1 and CDR2 from the germline V gene are DFQATT and SNEGSKA (reference sequence). The J segment lost 3 bases and the V segment lost 4 bases, leaving 11 bases of the junction unmatched. The CDR3 length is 15 residues.

The rearrangement joins TRBV7-2 to TRBJ2-5; weak D call: TRBD1 (6 bases). V lost 1 base, J lost 5 bases, and 14 bases lay in between. This CDR3 spans 15 amino acids. Germline CDR1 is SGHTA and CDR2 is FQGNSA. CDR3 residues: CASSLVGAQVETQYF. The CDR3 nucleotides read TGTGCCAGCAGCTTAGTGGGGGCGCAAGTTGAGACCCAGTACTTC. The entire variable domain, with the rest obtained from reference TRBV7-2 and TRBJ2-5, is as follows: GAGVSQSPSNKVTEKGKDVELRCDPISGHTALYWYRQSLGQGLEFLIYFQGNSAPDKSGLPSDRFSAERTGGSVSTLTIQRTQQEDSAVYLCASSLVGAQVETQYFGPGTRLLVL.

The V and J genes are TRBV28 and TRBJ1-3; D gene uncertain. The CDR3 extends over 13 amino acids. Germline V gene lookup returns CDR1 MDHEN and CDR2 SYDVKM. V lost 2 bases and J lost 4, with 6 bases in between. Here the CDR3 reads CASSLTAGNTIYF. For the CDR3, the DNA is TGTGCCAGCAGTTTAACGGCAGGAAACACCATATATTTT. The full variable domain, in which reference TRBV28 and TRBJ1-3 provide the parts outside the CDR3, is DVKVTQSSRYLVKRTGEKVFLECVQDMDHENMFWYRQDPGLGLRLIYFSYDVKMKEKGDIPEGYSVSREKKERFSLILESASTNQTSMYLCASSLTAGNTIYFGEGSWLTVV.

The chain combines TRBV27 with TRBJ1-2, with a tentative D call TRBD1 (5 bases). The CDR3 is made up of 13 amino acids. Trimming stripped 5 bases from V and 5 bases from J, with 12 bases between. CDR1 and CDR2 from the germline V gene are MNHEY and SMNVEV (reference sequence). The CDR3 is CASSPLDKYGYTF. The CDR3, as DNA: TGTGCCAGCAGTCCGCTGGACAAGTATGGCTACACCTTC.

V and J are TRBV7-8 and TRBJ2-1, with TRBD1 identical over 7 bases. Per the germline V gene, CDR1 is SGHVS and CDR2 is FQNEAQ. This CDR3 comprises 15 residues. J was trimmed by 2 bases and V by 5 bases; bases with no gene match: 6. The CDR3 protein is CASSLRDSTYNEQFF. The DNA for the CDR3 is TGTGCCAGCAGCCTCCGGGACAGCACCTACAATGAGCAGTTCTTC. The full variable domain, with the rest looked up from reference TRBV7-8 and TRBJ2-1, is GAGVSQSPRYKVAKRGQDVALRCDPISGHVSLFWYQQALGQGPEFLTYFQNEAQLDKSGLPSDRFFAERPEGSVSTLKIQRTQQEDSAVYLCASSLRDSTYNEQFFGPGTRLTVL.

This clonotype has only one observation. The J gene is TRBJ2-5, the V gene TRBV5-1; weak D call: TRBD2 (6 bases). The CDR3 sequence is 14 residues long. V was cut by 0 bases and J by 4 bases, with 10 bases left in between. Germline V gene sequence: CDR1 SGHRS, CDR2 YFSETQ. The CDR3 DNA sequence: TGCGCCAGCAGCTTGGAAGTTAGCGGAGAGACCCAGTACTTC. Its protein product is CASSLEVSGETQYF. The full variable domain, completed using reference TRBV5-1 and TRBJ2-5, is KAGVTQTPRYLIKTRGQQVTLSCSPISGHRSVSWYQQTPGQGLQFLFEYFSETQRNKGNFPGRFSGRQFSNSRSEMNVSTLELGDSALYLCASSLEVSGETQYFGPGTRLLVL.

CDR3 sequence: CAWRADGETQYF. The CDR3 nucleotides read TGTGCCTGGCGGGCCGACGGAGAGACCCAGTACTTC. The chain uses TRBV30 and TRBJ2-5; D is uncertain. CDR3 length equals 12 residues. Germline V CDR1 and CDR2: GTSNPN, SVGIG (reference sequence). Between the trimmed V and J ends, which lost 5 bases and 4 bases, there was a span of 11 bases.

This sequence joins TRBV7-9 and TRBJ2-7, with 10 bases aligning to TRBD2. In germline, CDR1 is SEHNR, CDR2 FQNEAQ (reference sequence). The CDR3 is 15 residues long. V shed 5 bases, J shed 2 bases, and the junction held 6 bases outside the gene matches. Here the CDR3 reads CASSPKSGRAYEQYF. DNA for the CDR3: TGTGCCAGCAGCCCTAAGAGCGGGAGGGCCTACGAGCAGTACTTC.

The chain uses TRBV20-1 and TRBJ2-1, with 9 positions matching TRBD2. The germline CDR1 and CDR2 sequences are DFQATT and SNEGSKA (reference sequence). The ends lost 0 bases at V and 7 bases at J; junction bases unmatched: 7. The CDR3 length is 15 residues. CDR3 in DNA: TGCAGTGCTAGAGATCCGGGGACTAGCAAAAATGAGCAGTTCTTC. Amino acids: CSARDPGTSKNEQFF.

The J gene is TRBJ2-1, the V gene TRBV20-1; possible D gene TRBD2, 7 bases. The germline gives CDR1 DFQATT, CDR2 SNEGSKA (reference sequence). This CDR3 is 12 amino acids long. CDR3 sequence reads: CGGAGAADEQFF. CDR3 in DNA: TGCGGGGGCGCGGGAGCAGCTGATGAGCAGTTCTTC.

The chain combines TRBV24-1 with TRBJ2-5; 7 positions match TRBD1. This CDR3 comprises 14 residues. The J segment lost 2 bases and the V segment lost 4 bases, leaving 3 bases of the junction unmatched. The V gene's germline CDR1 is KGHDR and CDR2 SFDVKD. Written as DNA, the CDR3 is TGTGCCACCAGTGACGGGACAGTTCAAGAGACCCAGTACTTC. Translating it yields CATSDGTVQETQYF.

The chain is built from TRBV28 and TRBJ1-1; D is perhaps TRBD1 (6 bases). The CDR3 is 16 amino acids. Germline V gene data show CDR1 as MDHEN and CDR2 as SYDVKM. Trimming took off 6 bases at V and 0 bases at J, with 17 bases between the two ends. CDR3 in DNA: TGTGCCAGCAGCTTAACCTACAGGGTAATGAACACTGAAGCTTTCTTT. Translated, it gives CASSLTYRVMNTEAFF.

The genes are TRBV27 and TRBJ2-6; TRBD1 aligns across 7 bases. The germline V gene has CDR1 MNHEY and CDR2 SMNVEV (reference sequence). J was trimmed by 3 bases and V by 5 bases; bases with no gene match: 4. This CDR3 is built from 15 residues. The CDR3 here is CASSERGRGANVLTF. The CDR3 bases are TGTGCCAGCAGTGAAAGGGGGCGTGGGGCCAACGTCCTGACTTTC. Using reference TRBV27 and TRBJ2-6 for the parts outside the CDR3, the full variable domain is EAQVTQNPRYLITVTGKKLTVTCSQNMNHEYMSWYRQDPGLGLRQIYYSMNVEVTDKGDVPEGYKVSRKEKRNFPLILESPSPNQTSLYFCASSERGRGANVLTFGAGSRLTVL.